The rows below give T cell receptor beta chains drawn from one sample of a study of cytomegalovirus exposure and HLA in healthy donors. Only in-frame clones appear in the TCRdb table, and some are missing; sequencing was by immunoSEQ multiplex PCR. Of around 160,000 clones in the sample, around 76% are singletons; the top ten hold about 1%. The sequenced sample was PBMCs. All receptors come from a woman aged 40 to 55 in good health and CMV-seronegative. Both conserved end residues are part of each CDR3. The order of the fields is clone size, J gene, V gene, D gene, CDR3 protein, CDR3 DNA. D genes are given only for firm matches. Rows may omit the clone size; those that give it use once, few, many or a size class.

-	TRBJ2-3	TRBV13	-	CASSLRRLATDTQYF	TGTGCCAGCAGCTTAAGGAGGCTAGCGACAGATACGCAGTATTTT
few	TRBJ1-1	TRBV27	-	CASSLEGGLEAFF	TGTGCCAGCAGTTTAGAGGGTGGGCTTGAAGCTTTCTTT
few	TRBJ2-1	TRBV5-4	TRBD1	CASSFDRGYNEQFF	TGTGCCAGCAGCTTCGACAGGGGATACAATGAGCAGTTCTTC
-	TRBJ1-4	TRBV5-1	TRBD1	CASAQGANEKLFF	TGCGCCAGCGCACAGGGGGCTAATGAAAAACTGTTTTTT
-	TRBJ2-5	TRBV5-4	-	CASSYPEYSQTQYF	TGTGCCAGCAGCTACCCTGAGTACAGCCAGACCCAGTACTTC
-	TRBJ2-2	TRBV30	-	CAWSVNGWGRTENTGELFF	TGTGCCTGGAGTGTAAATGGATGGGGGAGGACGGAGAACACCGGGGAGCTGTTTTTT
-	TRBJ1-2	TRBV18	-	CASSPTNPMTSEGYTF	TGTGCCAGCTCACCGACAAACCCTATGACGAGTGAAGGCTACACCTTC
-	TRBJ2-7	TRBV7-8	-	CASSQQVDSGYEQYF	TGTGCCAGCAGCCAACAGGTGGATAGCGGTTACGAGCAGTACTTC
-	TRBJ2-7	TRBV11-3	-	CASSLEVGAVYEQYF	TGTGCCAGCAGCTTAGAGGTTGGGGCTGTCTACGAGCAGTACTTC
-	TRBJ2-5	TRBV5-1	-	CASSPRGETQYF	TGCGCCAGCAGCCCTAGGGGGGAGACCCAGTACTTC
-	TRBJ2-2	TRBV10-3	TRBD2	CAISRLAGAGELFF	TGTGCCATCAGCCGACTAGCGGGCGCCGGGGAGCTGTTTTTT
once	TRBJ2-1	TRBV11-3	TRBD2	CASTLGLAGPNEQFF	TGTGCCAGCACACTCGGACTAGCGGGACCCAATGAGCAGTTCTTC
-	TRBJ1-3	TRBV29-1	TRBD1	CSAGTGTGMGNTIYF	TGCAGCGCTGGGACAGGGACAGGAATGGGAAACACCATATATTTT
-	TRBJ2-1	TRBV9	TRBD2	CASSVGGLALNEQFF	TGTGCCAGCAGCGTAGGGGGACTAGCCTTGAATGAGCAGTTCTTC
few	TRBJ2-1	TRBV5-1	TRBD2	CASSIPGLAGDSNEQFF	TGCGCCAGCAGCATACCGGGACTAGCGGGAGATAGCAATGAGCAGTTCTTC
once	TRBJ1-5	TRBV28	-	CASSFVGDGNQPQHF	TGTGCCAGCAGTTTCGTAGGGGATGGCAATCAGCCCCAGCATTTT
-	TRBJ2-3	TRBV5-1	-	CASSLSGTDTQYF	TGCGCCAGCAGCCTTAGCGGCACAGATACGCAGTATTTT
-	TRBJ2-1	TRBV7-7	-	CASSLSGNNEQFF	TGTGCTAGCAGCCTTAGCGGAAACAATGAGCAGTTCTTC
-	TRBJ1-3	TRBV10-3	-	CAIRDSPSSGNTIYF	TGTGCCATCAGGGACAGCCCTAGCTCTGGAAACACCATATATTTT
-	TRBJ2-2	TRBV5-4	-	CASSPQQPTGELFF	TGTGCCAGCAGCCCCCAACAGCCCACCGGGGAGCTGTTTTTT
-	TRBJ2-6	TRBV5-1	-	CASSLEGLSSGANVLTF	TGCGCCAGCAGCTTAGAGGGCCTGAGTTCTGGGGCCAACGTCCTGACTTTC
-	TRBJ1-5	TRBV6-1	TRBD1	CASSVRDRDSNQPQHF	TGTGCCAGCAGTGTCCGGGACAGGGATAGCAATCAGCCCCAGCATTTT
few	TRBJ1-6	TRBV25-1	-	CASSEGTAGWGSPLHF	TGTGCCAGCAGTGAAGGGACCGCGGGGTGGGGATCACCCCTCCACTTT
-	TRBJ2-1	TRBV10-3	-	CAISDPRLGSNNEQFF	TGTGCCATCAGTGACCCCCGACTAGGTTCAAACAATGAGCAGTTCTTC
-	TRBJ2-3	TRBV7-9	TRBD2	CASSPRTSGDTQYF	TGTGCCAGCAGCCCTAGGACTAGCGGAGATACGCAGTATTTT
-	TRBJ2-7	TRBV7-2	TRBD2	CASSLQWSGGAYEQYF	TGTGCCAGCAGCTTACAGTGGTCGGGAGGGGCCTACGAGCAGTACTTC
few	TRBJ2-1	TRBV10-3	TRBD1	CAISPGQNNEQFF	TGTGCCATCAGCCCGGGACAGAACAATGAGCAGTTCTTC
-	TRBJ2-3	TRBV21-1	-	CASSSRTSGVWRSTDTQYF	TGTGCCAGCAGCTCCCGGACTAGCGGGGTCTGGCGTAGCACAGATACGCAGTATTTT
-	TRBJ2-3	TRBV5-6	TRBD1	CASNIGGPDTQYF	TGTGCCAGCAACATAGGGGGCCCAGATACGCAGTATTTT
-	TRBJ1-2	TRBV5-1	-	CASSPTENYGYTF	TGCGCCAGCAGCCCCACTGAAAACTATGGCTACACCTTC
once	TRBJ1-2	TRBV6-6	TRBD1	CASSDLGQGEDGYTF	TGTGCCAGCAGCGACCTCGGACAGGGTGAAGATGGCTACACCTTC
-	TRBJ2-1	TRBV2	TRBD2	CASTIGLGLGYNEQFF	TGTGCCAGCACTATTGGACTAGGTCTCGGCTACAATGAGCAGTTCTTC
-	TRBJ1-2	TRBV10-3	TRBD1	CAISETDRAGYGYTF	TGTGCCATCAGTGAGACCGACAGGGCGGGTTATGGCTACACCTTC
-	TRBJ1-2	TRBV7-9	TRBD1	CASSLLTGVYTF	TGTGCCAGCAGCTTATTGACAGGGGTCTACACCTTC
few	TRBJ2-1	TRBV6-5	-	CASSYGEDNEQFF	TGTGCCAGCAGTTACGGAGAGGACAATGAGCAGTTCTTC
-	TRBJ2-1	TRBV7-9	-	CASSFNSLPNEQFF	TGTGCCAGCAGCTTTAACAGTCTGCCCAATGAGCAGTTCTTC
-	TRBJ1-5	TRBV7-8	TRBD1	CASSPTGGVNQPQHF	TGTGCCAGCAGCCCAACAGGGGGCGTGAATCAGCCCCAGCATTTT
-	TRBJ2-7	TRBV5-1	TRBD1	CASSTRDRVHEQYF	TGCGCCAGCAGCACCCGGGACAGGGTACACGAGCAGTACTTC
-	TRBJ1-4	TRBV7-9	TRBD1	CASSQGGQGEKLFF	TGTGCCAGCAGCCAGGGAGGACAGGGTGAAAAACTGTTTTTT
-	TRBJ2-7	TRBV6-1	TRBD2	CSSGREYEQYF	TGCTCTAGCGGGAGGGAGTACGAGCAGTACTTC